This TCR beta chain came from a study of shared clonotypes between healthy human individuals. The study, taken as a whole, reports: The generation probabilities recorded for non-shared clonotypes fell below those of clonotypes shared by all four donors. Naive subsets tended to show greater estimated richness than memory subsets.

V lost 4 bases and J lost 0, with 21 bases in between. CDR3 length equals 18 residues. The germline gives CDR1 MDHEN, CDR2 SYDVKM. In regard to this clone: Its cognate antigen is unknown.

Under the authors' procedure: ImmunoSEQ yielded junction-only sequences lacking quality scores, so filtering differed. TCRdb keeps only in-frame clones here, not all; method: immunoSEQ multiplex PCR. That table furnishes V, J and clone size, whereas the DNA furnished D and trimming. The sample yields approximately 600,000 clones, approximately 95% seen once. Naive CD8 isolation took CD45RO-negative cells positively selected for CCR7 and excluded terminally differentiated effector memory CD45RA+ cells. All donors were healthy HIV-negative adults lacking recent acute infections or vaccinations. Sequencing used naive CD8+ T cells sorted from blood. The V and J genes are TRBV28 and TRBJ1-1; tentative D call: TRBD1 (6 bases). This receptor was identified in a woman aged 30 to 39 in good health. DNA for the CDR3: TGTGCCAGCAGTTGGAGGCGTTGGGGGCCTGGAATGAACACTGAAGCTTTCTTT. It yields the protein CASSWRRWGPGMNTEAFF.